The 19 T cell receptor beta chains below all came from one sample that was sequenced in a study of cytomegalovirus exposure and HLA in healthy donors. 60 Vbeta and 13 Jbeta primers were used in PCR. The assay was immunoSEQ multiplex PCR, and TCRdb's table has in-frame clones only and misses some. The sample lists some 200,000 clones, around 73% occurring once. Input material: PBMCs. The receptors shown here come from a woman in her twenties or thirties in good health and CMV-seronegative.

A few counts support this clone. This sequence joins TRBV2 and TRBJ2-7; D unclear. CDR3 length: 14 residues. Looked up from germline, CDR1 is SNHLY and CDR2 is FYNNEI. CDR3 sequence reads: CFFFKQKTAYEQYF. CDR3 DNA: TGTTTTTTTTTCAAACAGAAGACGGCATACGAGCAGTACTTC.

This chain uses TRBV5-4 with TRBJ2-1; D is possibly TRBD1 (6 bases). Per germline, CDR1 SGHNT and CDR2 YYREEE (reference sequence). Trimming shortened V by 4 bases and J by 5 bases, and 19 bases separated the two germline ends. The CDR3 length is 16 residues. CDR3 in DNA: TGTGCCAGCAGCGGAACAGGGCCACTTGGGCACAATGAGCAGTTCTTC. Encoded protein: CASSGTGPLGHNEQFF.

This clone was recorded once. The chain employs TRBV5-1 and TRBJ2-3; 7 bases fit TRBD2. This CDR3 spans 14 amino acids. Losses at the gene ends were 0 bases for V and 5 bases for J; bases not matched to a gene: 3. CDR1 is SGHRS and CDR2 is YFSETQ in the germline V gene. Written as DNA, the CDR3 is TGCGCCAGCAGCTTGGGTCGGGGGGAAGATACGCAGTATTTT. This codes for CASSLGRGEDTQYF.

This clone has just a few counts. The rearrangement uses TRBV28 and TRBJ2-1, with 16 bases lining up with TRBD2. This CDR3 contains 17 residues. The V gene end was trimmed by 6 bases and the J gene end by 6 bases; junction bases not matched to a gene: 8. Germline lookup yields CDR1 MDHEN and CDR2 SYDVKM. In DNA form, the CDR3 reads TGTGCCAGCAGCACCGGGACTAGCGGGAGGGTTTCCAATGAGCAGTTCTTC. Translating it yields CASSTGTSGRVSNEQFF.

This clone was recorded only once. The rearrangement joins TRBV19 to TRBJ2-5, with D possibly TRBD2 on 5 matching bases. CDR1 is LNHDA and CDR2 is SQIVND in the germline V gene (reference sequence). This CDR3 spans 14 amino acids. The germline V and J ends were trimmed by 4 bases and 2 bases, with 11 bases remaining between them. Here the CDR3 DNA reads TGTGCCAGTAGTACACGGACTTTACAAGAGACCCAGTACTTC. Translating it yields CASSTRTLQETQYF.

This clone was counted once. The rearrangement uses TRBV29-1 and TRBJ2-7; possibly TRBD1 for D (6 bases). This CDR3 spans 12 amino acids. Trimming took off 6 bases at V and 5 bases at J, with 14 bases between the two ends. CDR1 SQVTM and CDR2 ANQGSEA come from the germline V gene. Here the CDR3 DNA reads TGCAGCGTGGTTCCGACAGGCCACGAGCAGTACTTC. Amino acids: CSVVPTGHEQYF.

V and J are TRBV19 and TRBJ1-5; no reliable D call. The CDR3 is made up of 17 amino acids. Germline V lookup: CDR1 LNHDA, CDR2 SQIVND (reference sequence). V was trimmed by 3 bases and J by 1 base, leaving 16 bases between them. The CDR3 sequence: CASSMIAGQVSNQPQHF. CDR3 nucleotide sequence: TGTGCCAGTAGTATGATTGCGGGCCAGGTGAGCAATCAGCCCCAGCATTTT.

The J gene is TRBJ1-5, the V gene TRBV27; 10 bases match TRBD1. V gave up 4 bases and J gave up 5 bases; unmatched junction bases: 5. The CDR3 extends over 15 amino acids. CDR1 is MNHEY and CDR2 is SMNVEV in the germline V gene (reference sequence). The CDR3 reads CASSWTGGTDQPQHF. The CDR3 region has the DNA TGTGCCAGCAGTTGGACAGGGGGTACGGATCAGCCCCAGCATTTT.

The rearrangement links TRBV4-1 to TRBJ2-7; 9 bases are a match to TRBD1. V shed 2 bases and J 6 bases; nucleotides not matched to a gene: 8. CDR1 and CDR2 (germline): MGHRA, YSYEKL. This CDR3 region has 15 residues. The CDR3 protein is CASSQTGQGNTEQYF. CDR3 DNA sequence: TGCGCCAGCAGCCAAACAGGACAGGGGAACACCGAGCAGTACTTC.

The gene calls are TRBV7-9 and TRBJ1-1, with TRBD1 matching 8 bases. CDR3 length equals 13 residues. V trimming: 7 bases; J trimming: 3 bases; junction bases outside the gene matches: 4. The germline V gene encodes CDR1 SEHNR and CDR2 FQNEAQ (reference sequence). CDR3 protein: CASTAQGDTEAFF. Written as DNA, the CDR3 is TGTGCCAGCACGGCACAGGGGGACACTGAAGCTTTCTTT. Looking up the rest from reference TRBV7-9 and TRBJ1-1 gives the full variable domain: DTGVSQNPRHKITKRGQNVTFRCDPISEHNRLYWYRQTLGQGPEFLTYFQNEAQLEKSRLLSDRFSAERPKGSFSTLEIQRTEQGDSAMYLCASTAQGDTEAFFGQGTRLTVV.

This chain links TRBV6-5 with TRBJ1-1; D unresolved. This CDR3 region has 11 residues. V dropped 6 bases and J dropped 9 bases, with 11 bases sitting between them. Germline loops: CDR1 MNHEY, CDR2 SVGAGI. The CDR3 region has the DNA TGTGCCAGCAGCACACGGGGTAAAGCTTTCTTT. As protein: CASSTRGKAFF.

The chain recombines TRBV7-2 with TRBJ1-1; D remains unclear. This CDR3 is built from 15 residues. Germline CDR1 SGHTA, CDR2 FQGNSA. Deletions cut 2 bases from V and 0 bases from J, with 10 bases between. CDR3 nucleotides: TGTGCCAGCAGCTTAAGTCCCAGAATGAACACTGAAGCTTTCTTT. Its translation: CASSLSPRMNTEAFF.

This clone was seen a few times. The gene calls are TRBV5-5 and TRBJ1-1; possible D gene TRBD1, 5 bases. This CDR3 is 14 amino acids long. The germline V gene has CDR1 SGHKS and CDR2 YYEKEE (reference sequence). Trimming took 4 bases from V and 4 from J, leaving 14 bases between them. This CDR3 reads CASSGRVLSTEAFF. CDR3 nucleotides: TGTGCCAGCAGCGGCAGGGTCTTAAGCACTGAAGCTTTCTTT.

V is TRBV30 and J is TRBJ2-5, with unresolved D. The CDR3 loop spans 13 amino acids. Trimming shortened V by 1 base and J by 3 bases, and 9 bases separated the two germline ends. Looked up from germline, CDR1 is GTSNPN and CDR2 is SVGIG (reference sequence). CDR3 bases: TGTGCCTGGAGTGGCGCCGTAGAAGAGACCCAGTACTTC. This gives the protein CAWSGAVEETQYF.

The rearrangement links TRBV5-6 to TRBJ2-7; no definite D call. Trimming pared 3 bases from V and 3 bases from J, leaving 10 bases between. CDR1 is SGHDT and CDR2 is YYEEEE in the germline V gene. This CDR3 comprises 13 residues. The CDR3 protein is CASSSNFDYEQYF. The CDR3 nucleotides read TGTGCCAGCAGCTCCAACTTCGACTACGAGCAGTACTTC.

The CDR3 DNA reads as TGTGCCAGCGGAGTCTGGCTGAACACTGAAGCTTTCTTT. Protein sequence: CASGVWLNTEAFF. This sequence joins TRBV11-1 and TRBJ1-1; no reliable D call. Germline V gives CDR1 SGHAT, CDR2 FQDESV (reference sequence). CDR3 length: 13 amino acids. V was cut by 8 bases and J by 0 bases, with 10 bases left in between.

The chain recombines TRBV10-3 with TRBJ1-2, with 8 nucleotides matching TRBD1. CDR1 and CDR2 (germline): ENHRY, SYGVKD. Trimming at V came to 2 bases and at J to 4 bases, leaving 3 bases not matched to a gene. This CDR3 contains 14 residues. The CDR3 DNA is TGTGCCATCAGTGAGCCAGGGGGCGGCTATGGCTACACCTTC. Amino acid sequence: CAISEPGGGYGYTF.

The chain recombines TRBV30 with TRBJ2-6; maybe TRBD2 (5 bases). This CDR3 is 13 amino acids long. V lost 6 bases, J lost 4 bases, and 10 bases lay in between. The germline V gene encodes CDR1 GTSNPN and CDR2 SVGIG (reference sequence). Here the CDR3 DNA reads TGTGCCTGCAAACCTAGCGGGGCCAACGTCCTGACTTTC. Protein product: CACKPSGANVLTF.

The chain links TRBV2 to TRBJ1-2, with TRBD1 as a possible D gene (6 bases). V lost 6 bases and J 5 bases, leaving 19 bases between the germline ends. This CDR3 contains 15 residues. Germline V gene lookup returns CDR1 SNHLY and CDR2 FYNNEI. The CDR3 loop is CASRKQGSFSYGYTF. In DNA, the CDR3 is TGTGCCAGCAGGAAACAGGGATCTTTCTCATATGGCTACACCTTC. Full variable domain (rest looked up from reference TRBV2 and TRBJ1-2): EPEVTQTPSHQVTQMGQEVILRCVPISNHLYFYWYRQILGQKVEFLVSFYNNEISEKSEIFDDQFSVERPDGSNFTLKIRSTKLEDSAMYFCASRKQGSFSYGYTFGSGTRLTVV.